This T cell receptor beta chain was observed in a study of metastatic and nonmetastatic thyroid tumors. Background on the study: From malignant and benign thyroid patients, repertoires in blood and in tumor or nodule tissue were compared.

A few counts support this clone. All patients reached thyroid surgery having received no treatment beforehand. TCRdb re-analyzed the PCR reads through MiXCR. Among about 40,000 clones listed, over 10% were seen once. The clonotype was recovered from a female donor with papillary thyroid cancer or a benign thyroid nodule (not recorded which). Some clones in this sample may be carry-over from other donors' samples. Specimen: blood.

The CDR3: CASITPRGSGVYTF. The CDR3, as DNA: TGTGCCAGCATTACCCCAAGGGGGTCGGGGGTCTACACCTTC. The chain couples TRBV28 to TRBJ1-2, with TRBD1 as a possible D gene (6 bases). Germline CDR1 reads MDHEN; CDR2 reads SYDVKM. The germline V and J ends were trimmed by 7 bases and 10 bases, with 22 bases remaining between them. This CDR3 is 14 amino acids long.